These 15 T cell receptor beta chains came from one sample sequenced in a study of blood T cell repertoires in COVID-19. Clones were read by immunoSEQ multiplex PCR, and TCRdb kept only the in-frame ones, dropping some. In the table there are about 53,000 clones, roughly 77% of which are singletons. The sequenced material came from peripheral blood. The source of these receptors is a man aged 65 to 79 with active or convalescent COVID-19.

This sequence joins TRBV19 and TRBJ2-7; maybe TRBD2 (6 bases). V shed 7 bases and J shed 5 bases, with 15 bases lying between them. Germline assignment: CDR1 LNHDA and CDR2 SQIVND (reference sequence). This CDR3 has 13 amino acids. The CDR3 reads CASTSDWRDEQYF. DNA for the CDR3: TGTGCCAGTACCAGCGACTGGAGGGACGAGCAGTACTTC.

The J gene is TRBJ1-2, the V gene TRBV18, with 11 bases matching TRBD1. In germline, CDR1 is KGHSH, CDR2 LQKENI. The J segment lost 7 bases and the V segment lost 6 bases, leaving 10 bases of the junction unmatched. The CDR3 is 15 amino acids. CDR3 residues: CASSLDRGQEGGYTF. The CDR3 DNA follows: TGTGCCAGCTCCCTGGACAGGGGGCAAGAGGGTGGCTACACCTTC.

This clone was recorded only once. The chain carries TRBV7-2 and TRBJ1-5; D remains unclear. Trimming took 6 bases from V and 3 from J, leaving 18 bases between them. This CDR3 comprises 16 residues. Germline loops: CDR1 SGHTA, CDR2 FQGNSA. CDR3 sequence: CASSPRAGGLNQPQHF. The CDR3 bases are TGTGCCAGCAGTCCGAGGGCGGGAGGGCTCAATCAGCCCCAGCATTTT.

The chain combines TRBV10-1 with TRBJ1-4; D might be TRBD1 (6 bases). Trimming stripped 6 bases from V and 7 bases from J, with 18 bases between. This CDR3 spans 15 amino acids. Germline V lookup: CDR1 WNHNN, CDR2 SYGVQD (reference sequence). The CDR3 is CASRTPHREGEKLFF. CDR3 nucleotide sequence: TGCGCCAGCAGAACCCCACACAGGGAAGGTGAAAAACTGTTTTTT.

This clone was observed once. The chain joins TRBV5-1 to TRBJ2-6; D is perhaps TRBD2 (6 bases). Per germline, CDR1 SGHRS and CDR2 YFSETQ. V dropped 4 bases and J dropped 0 bases, with 8 bases sitting between them. The CDR3 loop spans 15 amino acids. The CDR3 spells CASSPTSSGANVLTF. Written as DNA, the CDR3 is TGCGCCAGCAGCCCGACTAGCTCTGGGGCCAACGTCCTGACTTTC.

The gene calls are TRBV20-1 and TRBJ1-2; the D is unclear. V lost 6 bases and J 2 bases, leaving 7 bases between the germline ends. This CDR3 comprises 11 residues. The germline gives CDR1 DFQATT, CDR2 SNEGSKA (reference sequence). The chain's CDR3 is CSATENYGYTF. The CDR3 region has the DNA TGCAGTGCAACAGAGAACTATGGCTACACCTTC.

The rearrangement joins TRBV14 to TRBJ2-3; TRBD1 might be the D (6 bases). Trimming cost V 3 bases and J 5 bases, with 12 bases left between them. The V gene's germline CDR1 is SGHDN and CDR2 FVKESK. There are 14 residues in the CDR3. The CDR3: CASSHWTVKDTQYF. For the CDR3, the DNA is TGTGCCAGCAGCCATTGGACAGTCAAAGATACGCAGTATTTT.

This clone was detected only once. The rearrangement links TRBV9 to TRBJ2-3; 7 bases fit TRBD1. The CDR3 totals 15 residues. V was pared by 3 bases and J by 0 bases, with 4 bases of the junction left unmatched. Germline-derived CDR1 and CDR2 are SGDLS and YYNGEE. The CDR3 nucleotides read TGTGCCAGCAGCGCACGACAGGGAAGCACAGATACGCAGTATTTT. Translated, it gives CASSARQGSTDTQYF.

The V gene is TRBV9, the J gene TRBJ1-5; no firm D call. Per the germline V gene, CDR1 is SGDLS and CDR2 is YYNGEE. The V gene lost 0 bases and the J gene lost 5 bases, with 6 bases spanning the gap. CDR3 length equals 13 residues. The CDR3 spells CASSVEEDQPQHF. The CDR3 DNA sequence: TGTGCCAGCAGCGTAGAGGAGGATCAGCCCCAGCATTTT.

This chain uses TRBV6-1 with TRBJ1-2; no firm D call. The V end lost 7 bases, the J end lost 2 bases, and 17 bases lay between the germline ends. Germline CDR1 MNHNS, CDR2 SASEGT. This CDR3 contains 15 residues. CDR3: CASTFPSQQNYGYTF. DNA of the CDR3: TGTGCCAGCACCTTCCCATCCCAACAGAACTATGGCTACACCTTC.

The J gene is TRBJ2-3, the V gene TRBV20-1, with 9 bases fitting TRBD2. This CDR3 is built from 15 residues. Trimming removed 5 bases from V and 1 base from J; junction bases left unmatched: 7. Germline values: CDR1 DFQATT, CDR2 SNEGSKA (reference sequence). The CDR3: CSAGGTSTGTDTQYF. DNA of the CDR3: TGCAGTGCTGGTGGGACTAGCACAGGCACAGATACGCAGTATTTT.

In its sample, this clone was seen a few times. The rearrangement uses TRBV6-5 and TRBJ1-6; no definite D call. Germline CDR1 and CDR2: MNHEY and SVGAGI. V was clipped by 7 bases and J by 9 bases, with 16 bases between them. The CDR3 extends over 14 amino acids. CDR3 protein: CASTSILEGSPLHF. In DNA form, the CDR3 reads TGTGCCAGCACGTCCATTTTAGAGGGTTCACCCCTCCACTTT.

This rearrangement joins TRBV4-3 to TRBJ2-1; TRBD2 agrees at 11 bases. Germline V gene lookup returns CDR1 LGHNA and CDR2 YSLEER. Losses at the gene ends were 1 base for V and 7 bases for J; bases not matched to a gene: 12. The CDR3 is 18 residues long. For the CDR3, the DNA is TGCGCCAGCAGCCAAGTTCCCATGACTAGCGGGGTGGGGAATGAGCAGTTCTTC. It is translated as CASSQVPMTSGVGNEQFF.

This clone was counted once. The chain carries TRBV10-3 and TRBJ2-1; D remains ambiguous. The CDR3 consists of 12 residues. Germline V gene lookup returns CDR1 ENHRY and CDR2 SYGVKD. V lost 10 bases and J lost 8, with 15 bases in between. Here the CDR3 reads CATAPTPYEQFF. The CDR3 region has the DNA TGTGCCACCGCGCCCACGCCCTATGAGCAGTTCTTC.

The chain recombines TRBV7-9 with TRBJ2-7; the D is unclear. The V gene's germline CDR1 is SEHNR and CDR2 FQNEAQ (reference sequence). The CDR3 totals 13 residues. The V end lost 3 bases, the J end lost 0 bases, and 6 bases lay between the germline ends. In DNA, the CDR3 is TGTGCCAGCAGCTTGCCGGTCTCCTACGAGCAGTACTTC. Translating gives CASSLPVSYEQYF.